These 30 T cell receptor beta chains came from one sample sequenced in a study of blood T cell repertoires in COVID-19. Clones were read by immunoSEQ multiplex PCR, and TCRdb kept only the in-frame ones, dropping some. This sample has around 380,000 clones, with more than 65% found just once. The sample taken for sequencing was peripheral blood. These receptors originate from a human donor with acute or convalescent COVID-19. The donor label of this sample is uncertain.

The CDR3 DNA reads as TGTGCCTGGAGTCCGGGGGATACGCAGTATTTT. Its translation: CAWSPGDTQYF. The chain joins TRBV30 to TRBJ2-3; possible D gene TRBD2, 5 bases. This CDR3 is built from 11 residues. Germline CDR1 GTSNPN, CDR2 SVGIG (reference sequence). V lost 2 bases to trimming and J lost 6 bases, with 6 bases between them.

V is TRBV5-1 and J is TRBJ1-1, with TRBD1 identical over 7 bases. The junction had 7 bases not matched to a gene; V was cut back by 6 bases and J by 2 bases. In germline, CDR1 is SGHRS, CDR2 YFSETQ. This CDR3 is 14 amino acids long. The CDR3 region is CASNIGTVNTEAFF. DNA for the CDR3: TGCGCCAGCAACATCGGGACAGTCAACACTGAAGCTTTCTTT.

V is TRBV7-9 and J is TRBJ1-1; 7 nucleotides match TRBD1. There are 17 residues in the CDR3. CDR1 is SEHNR, CDR2 FQNEAQ, per germline (reference sequence). With V trimmed by 4 bases and J by 0 bases, 11 bases remained unmatched. In DNA, the CDR3 is TGTGCCAGCAGCTCAAAGGTTTCAGGGGGAATGAACACTGAAGCTTTCTTT. Translation gives CASSSKVSGGMNTEAFF.

The chain has TRBV2 and TRBJ1-1; tentatively, D is TRBD1 (6 bases). Germline values: CDR1 SNHLY, CDR2 FYNNEI. V was clipped by 5 bases and J by 0 bases, with 19 bases between them. The CDR3 runs to 17 residues. CDR3 amino acids: CASSYPPTGRMNTEAFF. CDR3 DNA: TGTGCCAGCAGTTACCCCCCGACAGGACGAATGAACACTGAAGCTTTCTTT.

The chain has TRBV19 and TRBJ2-2; D unclear. Germline V CDR1 and CDR2: LNHDA, SQIVND (reference sequence). CDR3 length equals 15 residues. V lost 2 bases to trimming and J lost 6 bases, with 13 bases between them. The CDR3: CASSIPGQIAGELFF. The CDR3 coding sequence is TGTGCCAGTAGTATACCAGGTCAAATCGCCGGGGAGCTGTTTTTT. The entire variable domain, with the rest obtained from reference TRBV19 and TRBJ2-2, is as follows: DGGITQSPKYLFRKEGQNVTLSCEQNLNHDAMYWYRQDPGQGLRLIYYSQIVNDFQKGDIAEGYSVSREKKESFPLTVTSAQKNPTAFYLCASSIPGQIAGELFFGEGSRLTVL.

This clone was detected only once. The chain combines TRBV2 with TRBJ1-5, with a possible D match to TRBD1 (6 bases). The CDR3 totals 15 residues. Trimming left V 2 bases short and J 1 base short, with 9 bases between. CDR1 is SNHLY and CDR2 is FYNNEI in the germline V gene. CDR3 nucleotides: TGTGCCAGCAGTGAATATAGGGGGAGCAATCAGCCCCAGCATTTT. This codes for CASSEYRGSNQPQHF.

With respect to this clone: Lacking the conserved final phenylalanine or tryptophan, this CDR3 likely reflects a read error. No DNA is shown, since the ends of the CDR3 on it are uncertain; the CDR3 is the one TCRdb lists. V and J are TRBV27 and TRBJ1-1. The CDR3 length is 8 residues, termini included. Per germline, CDR1 MNHEY and CDR2 SMNVEV (reference sequence). CDR3 sequence: CASSLRGS.

This clone has just a few counts. The V and J genes are TRBV21-1 and TRBJ1-4; the table assigns TRBD1, which was not confirmed against the DNA. TRBV21-1 counts as a pseudogene. This CDR3 is built from 14 residues. The CDR3 loop reads CASNSDSENEKLFF. CDR3 bases: TGTGCCAGCAACTCGGACAGCGAAAATGAAAAACTGTTTTTT.

The chain links TRBV3-1 (or the pseudogene TRBV3-2) to TRBJ1-2; TRBD1 matches at 9 bases. The CDR3 covers 14 residues. Germline V gene lookup returns CDR1 LGHDT and CDR2 YNNKEL (reference sequence). V was pared by 3 bases and J by 7 bases, with 6 bases of the junction left unmatched. DNA of the CDR3: TGTGCCAGCAGCCAGGGGGGACAGGGCAGTGGCTACACCTTC. Its protein is CASSQGGQGSGYTF.

J is TRBJ2-7 and V is TRBV6-5; D not resolved. V shed 6 bases and J shed 3 bases, with 9 bases lying between them. Germline V gene sequence: CDR1 MNHEY, CDR2 SVGAGI. The CDR3 covers 12 residues. The CDR3 protein is CASRQPLYEQYF. In nucleotides, the CDR3 is TGTGCCAGCAGACAGCCCCTCTACGAGCAGTACTTC.

The chain recombines TRBV20-1 with TRBJ2-7, with D possibly being TRBD1 (6 bases). There are 14 residues in the CDR3. Germline V gene sequence: CDR1 DFQATT, CDR2 SNEGSKA (reference sequence). V shed 6 bases and J shed 1 base, with 16 bases lying between them. The CDR3, as DNA: TGCAGTGCGAGTCGTGGGACACGTTCCTACGAGCAGTACTTC. This sequence encodes CSASRGTRSYEQYF.

The CDR3 region is CASSQLAGGPKSTDTQYF. CDR3 sequence (DNA): TGTGCCAGCTCACAACTAGCGGGAGGGCCCAAAAGCACAGATACGCAGTATTTT. The chain employs TRBV18 and TRBJ2-3; 13 bases line up with TRBD2. This CDR3 spans 18 amino acids. In germline, CDR1 is KGHSH, CDR2 LQKENI. V trimming: 4 bases; J trimming: 0 bases; junction bases outside the gene matches: 7.

The chain combines TRBV3-1 (or the pseudogene TRBV3-2) with TRBJ1-5; weak D call: TRBD1 (5 bases). V gave up 2 bases and J gave up 2 bases, with 13 bases separating them. The V gene's germline CDR1 is LGHDT and CDR2 YNNKEL (reference sequence). The CDR3 is 16 residues long. CDR3 sequence (DNA): TGTGCCAGCAGCCAACGGGGGGGAATGGGCAATCAGCCCCAGCATTTT. This encodes CASSQRGGMGNQPQHF.

Here the CDR3 DNA reads TGTGCCAGCAGCTTAGCGGTGGTAGGAGGGACTGAAGCTTTCTTT. Its translation: CASSLAVVGGTEAFF. The chain carries TRBV7-6 and TRBJ1-1, with unresolved D. CDR3 length equals 15 residues. Germline V gene sequence: CDR1 SGHVS, CDR2 FNYEAQ. V gave up 0 bases and J gave up 5 bases, with 13 bases separating them.

The chain employs TRBV9 and TRBJ1-2, with D tentatively TRBD1 (6 bases). V gave up 4 bases and J gave up 2 bases, with 15 bases separating them. The CDR3 is 15 residues long. Per germline, CDR1 SGDLS and CDR2 YYNGEE. For the CDR3, the DNA is TGTGCCAGCAGCAAACAGACAGGCCCCAACTATGGCTACACCTTC. Translation gives CASSKQTGPNYGYTF.

The rearrangement uses TRBV5-1 and TRBJ1-1, with 7 positions matching TRBD1. The CDR3 sequence is 15 residues long. Germline V gene sequence: CDR1 SGHRS, CDR2 YFSETQ. With V trimmed by 2 bases and J by 4 bases, 8 bases remained unmatched. The CDR3 reads CASSFDGGGPTEAFF. The DNA of the CDR3 is TGCGCCAGCAGCTTTGATGGAGGGGGCCCCACTGAAGCTTTCTTT.

The chain employs TRBV10-3 and TRBJ1-6; possibly TRBD1 for D (5 bases). Germline V gene data show CDR1 as ENHRY and CDR2 as SYGVKD. This CDR3 has 16 amino acids. V lost 0 bases to trimming and J lost 6 bases, with 12 bases between them. CDR3 nucleotides: TGTGCCATCAGTGAGTCGGTGGAGGGGATTAATTCACCCCTCCACTTT. It specifies CAISESVEGINSPLHF.

This chain joins TRBV9 and TRBJ1-2; unclear D gene. Trimming left V 5 bases short and J 6 bases short, with 14 bases between. The germline gives CDR1 SGDLS, CDR2 YYNGEE. This CDR3 region has 13 residues. The CDR3 nucleotides read TGTGCCAGCAGTCCCTTAGGGCGGGATGGCTACACCTTC. It translates to CASSPLGRDGYTF.

CDR3 sequence: CASSHPGTATDGYTF. As DNA, the CDR3 is TGCGCCAGCAGCCACCCCGGGACAGCCACGGATGGCTACACCTTC. The chain links TRBV4-1 to TRBJ1-2, with 7 bases aligning to TRBD1. V was clipped by 3 bases and J by 6 bases; unmatched bases: 10. The CDR3 runs to 15 residues. CDR1 and CDR2 from the germline V gene are MGHRA and YSYEKL.

The CDR3 spells CASSYGGQGVGSPLHF. The CDR3 DNA is TGTGCCAGCAGTTACGGGGGACAGGGGGTTGGTTCACCCCTCCACTTT. This chain connects TRBV6-6 to TRBJ1-6; 11 bases align to TRBD1. This CDR3 is 16 amino acids long. With V trimmed by 2 bases and J by 9 bases, 6 bases remained unmatched. Per germline, CDR1 MNHNY and CDR2 SVGAGI (reference sequence).

The chain links TRBV5-1 to TRBJ1-2; possible D gene TRBD1, 5 bases. Germline CDR1 SGHRS, CDR2 YFSETQ. The CDR3 totals 15 residues. The V and J ends lost 4 bases and 7 bases respectively, with 20 bases between them. CDR3 nucleotides: TGCGCCAGCAGCGTAAATCCCGGGTCCCAGGGTGGCTACACCTTC. Its translation is CASSVNPGSQGGYTF.

In this sample, this clone turned up once. The V gene is TRBV4-1, the J gene TRBJ2-6; 8 positions agree with TRBD1. The CDR3 totals 16 residues. Unmatched junction bases numbered 3, after V lost 5 bases and J lost 0 bases. Germline loops: CDR1 MGHRA, CDR2 YSYEKL. DNA of the CDR3: TGCGCCAGCAGCGGGGGGACAGGCTCTGGGGCCAACGTCCTGACTTTC. This gives the protein CASSGGTGSGANVLTF.

This clone has a single count. The rearrangement joins TRBV12-3 or TRBV12-4 to TRBJ1-1; D uncertain. The length of the CDR3 is 13 residues. Trimming pared 4 bases from V and 6 bases from J, leaving 12 bases between. The CDR3: CASSYLPNAEAFF. The CDR3 DNA follows: TGTGCCAGCAGTTACTTACCCAACGCTGAAGCTTTCTTT.

V usage is TRBV19 and J usage is TRBJ1-2, with 10 bases lining up with TRBD1. Germline CDR1 reads LNHDA; CDR2 reads SQIVND (reference sequence). J was trimmed by 5 bases and V by 4 bases; bases with no gene match: 13. The CDR3 runs 17 residues. The DNA for the CDR3 is TGTGCCAGTAGTACCCGACGCTCGGGACAGGGGTTATATGGCTACACCTTC. Protein sequence: CASSTRRSGQGLYGYTF.

V and J are TRBV18 and TRBJ1-2, with 9 bases matching TRBD1. CDR1 and CDR2 (germline): KGHSH, LQKENI. Unmatched junction bases numbered 13, after V lost 3 bases and J lost 8 bases. This CDR3 region has 16 residues. CDR3 sequence: CASSPDRGTQLGGYTF. For the CDR3, the DNA is TGTGCCAGCTCACCGGACAGGGGTACTCAATTGGGGGGCTACACCTTC. Using reference TRBV18 and TRBJ1-2 for the parts outside the CDR3, the full variable domain is NAGVMQNPRHLVRRRGQEARLRCSPMKGHSHVYWYRQLPEEGLKFMVYLQKENIIDESGMPKERFSAEFPKEGPSILRIQQVVRGDSAAYFCASSPDRGTQLGGYTFGSGTRLTVV.

Regarding this clone: At the DNA level, this CDR3 is encoded by other sequences in the same sample as well. The gene calls are TRBV5-6 and TRBJ2-7; 7 nucleotides match TRBD2. The V and J ends lost 0 bases and 7 bases, in that order; junction bases with no gene match: 7. Germline lookup yields CDR1 SGHDT and CDR2 YYEEEE. The CDR3 runs 14 residues. The CDR3 bases are TGTGCCAGCAGCTTGGGGCCGGGGCGGGGGGAGCAGTACTTC. Protein product: CASSLGPGRGEQYF. The variable domain in full, completed from reference TRBV5-6 and TRBJ2-7, reads DAGVTQSPTHLIKTRGQQVTLRCSPKSGHDTVSWYQQALGQGPQFIFQYYEEEERQRGNFPDRFSGHQFPNYSSELNVNALLLGDSALYLCASSLGPGRGEQYFGPGTRLTVT.

This clone was counted only a few times. The chain links TRBV27 to TRBJ1-6; D ambiguous. The CDR3 is 15 amino acids. V was shortened by 6 bases and J by 0 bases, with 9 bases between the two germline ends. Germline V gene lookup returns CDR1 MNHEY and CDR2 SMNVEV (reference sequence). CDR3 nucleotides: TGTGCCAGCAGGGACTGGAGCTCCTATAATTCACCCCTCCACTTT. Protein product: CASRDWSSYNSPLHF.

The chain has TRBV27 and TRBJ1-5, with no clear D. There are 13 residues in the CDR3. Trimming took 2 bases from V and 4 from J, leaving 6 bases between them. Per germline, CDR1 MNHEY and CDR2 SMNVEV (reference sequence). Here the CDR3 DNA reads TGTGCCAGCAGTTTACAACAGAATCAGCCCCAGCATTTT. Protein: CASSLQQNQPQHF.

This clone was detected a few times. This chain links TRBV18 with TRBJ1-1; D uncertain. Germline V CDR1 and CDR2: KGHSH, LQKENI. Deletions cut 3 bases from V and 0 bases from J, with 11 bases between. CDR3 length: 15 amino acids. The CDR3 DNA is TGTGCCAGCTCACCCCCATCGGGTTTGAACACTGAAGCTTTCTTT. It translates to CASSPPSGLNTEAFF.

The chain has TRBV7-2 and TRBJ2-1, with TRBD2 matching 8 bases. J gave up 4 bases and V 2 bases, and 4 bases lay outside the gene matches. Germline assignment: CDR1 SGHTA and CDR2 FQGNSA. The CDR3 covers 15 residues. The CDR3 region has the DNA TGTGCCAGCAGCTTAAATCGGGGGGGTTACAATGAGCAGTTCTTC. Amino acids: CASSLNRGGYNEQFF. Filled out from reference TRBV7-2 and TRBJ2-1, the complete variable domain reads GAGVSQSPSNKVTEKGKDVELRCDPISGHTALYWYRQSLGQGLEFLIYFQGNSAPDKSGLPSDRFSAERTGGSVSTLTIQRTQQEDSAVYLCASSLNRGGYNEQFFGPGTRLTVL.